These T cell receptor beta chains were read from a single sample in a study of metastatic and nonmetastatic thyroid tumors. TCRdb re-analyzed the PCR reads through MiXCR. This table holds some 64,000 clones, roughly 4% found once. The source material was blood. The receptors stem from a female donor with papillary thyroid cancer or a benign thyroid nodule (not recorded which). Some clones in this sample may be carry-over from other donors' samples. CDR3s leave out the opening cysteine and the closing phenylalanine or tryptophan. The order of the fields is CDR3 length, V gene, J gene, CDR3 protein.

14,TRBV7-2,TRBJ2-2,ASSLLGGVRTGELF
13,TRBV20-1,TRBJ2-3,SARIAGGITDTQY
13,TRBV2,TRBJ1-5,ASSGTDSLNQPQH
11,TRBV18,TRBJ2-4,ASSPTGGNIQY
13,TRBV7-2,TRBJ2-3,ASSFGRSGGDTQY
15,TRBV15,TRBJ1-2,VTSRDEGTGSRGGYT
13,TRBV28,TRBJ2-2,ASSLPEGLGGELF
14,TRBV5-1,TRBJ2-7,ASSLGLGQGDYEQY
9,TRBV25-1,TRBJ2-7,ASAGGNEQY
10,TRBV6-1,TRBJ2-4,ASSFGGDIQY
12,TRBV12-3/TRBV12-4,TRBJ1-4,ASSRTGGSEKLF
14,TRBV6-1,TRBJ2-4,ASNPLAGVSKNIQY
13,TRBV5-4,TRBJ2-7,ASRRSGTSSYEQY
11,TRBV20-1,TRBJ2-7,SARGYQDYEQY
15,TRBV6-2/TRBV6-3,TRBJ2-2,ASRPLTGGRSTGELF
13,TRBV27,TRBJ2-3,ASSFSAGGLGTQY
13,TRBV6-1,TRBJ1-6,ASRPPGQPNSPLH
12,TRBV15,TRBJ1-4,ATSTRGGVGKLF
11,TRBV24-1,TRBJ1-1,ATSEGDFTEAF
13,TRBV12-3/TRBV12-4,TRBJ2-7,TSTLTPIKPYGQY
14,TRBV6-1,TRBJ1-6,ASSVRFSLSDSPLH
15,TRBV10-3,TRBJ2-5,AISDSGRASSGETQY
15,TRBV20-1,TRBJ2-2,SARDRGQGRRFGELF
17,TRBV20-1,TRBJ2-5,SARDPSSGLPPGLETQY
13,TRBV5-1,TRBJ2-1,ASSPLRAFYNEQF
15,TRBV3-1,TRBJ1-2,ASSHQGPGAKNYGYT
12,TRBV2,TRBJ2-1,ASNAGLSYNEQF
12,TRBV24-1,TRBJ2-1,ATSDPGRNNKQF
12,TRBV3-1,TRBJ2-2,ASSQAGAGGELF
13,TRBV15,TRBJ2-7,ATSRDSSGRVEQY
12,TRBV19,TRBJ2-7,ASSMQGASYEQY
14,TRBV4-1,TRBJ2-3,ASSPLAGGRADTQY
11,TRBV20-1,TRBJ1-2,SARAGRGYGYT
10,TRBV30,TRBJ2-5,AWSFGEETQY
12,TRBV6-1,TRBJ2-7,ASRWRVESYYQY
13,TRBV6-1,TRBJ1-5,SSRVEIGSWEPQH
11,TRBV7-2,TRBJ2-7,ASSLGSSAEQY
10,TRBV11-1,-,ASSLGLGTQY
12,TRBV2,TRBJ1-3,ASRRGGNGNTIY
14,TRBV27,TRBJ1-6,ASSLQIPGTGLPLH
15,TRBV6-1,TRBJ1-3,ASSASTGGETGNTIY
14,TRBV2,TRBJ1-6,ATEGWDPGDNSPLH
15,TRBV2,TRBJ1-4,TSGVAPGFLPNEKLF
12,TRBV20-1,TRBJ2-6,SAPDREGANDLT
13,TRBV11-1,TRBJ1-1,ASSLPGVANTEAF
12,TRBV5-1,TRBJ2-5,ASNPAGGQETQY
12,TRBV7-2,TRBJ1-4,ASSLGQGLRKLF
13,TRBV12-3/TRBV12-4,TRBJ1-5,ASSRTGGINQPQH
14,TRBV5-1,TRBJ2-5,ASSLPRGGELETQY
13,TRBV12-3/TRBV12-4,TRBJ2-3,ASSLAGASADTQY
10,TRBV12-3/TRBV12-4,TRBJ2-7,ATARGPSEQY